This TCR beta chain was recovered during a study of cytomegalovirus exposure and HLA in healthy donors (dated by TCRdb to about 2017). With regard to the full study: According to an earlier analysis of a few hundred of the donors, 150 million to 200 million T cells yielded some 120 million unique TCR beta sequences and about 300 Gb of sequence data. Across some 400 genotyped donors of the cohort, an average of roughly 250,000 unique TCR beta nucleotide sequences per donor were sequenced, and roughly a sixth of those sequences were non-productive. Because of strong linkage in the cohort, roughly 5 DR-DQ haplotypes were treated as single units for association and clustering. The study aimed to test whether cataloging public T cell receptors could reveal signatures of past pathogen exposure. Class I and class II HLA loci were covered by the typing at four-digit resolution. An earlier analysis of fewer than 750 of the donors used high-throughput TCR beta sequencing to judge whether each TCR beta V gene segment behaved as functional or pseudogenic. Rather than using new phenotypic data, the later analysis identified candidate immune exposures from TCR beta sequences and from how often those sequences occurred across donors. A later analysis re-analyzed previously published TCR beta repertoires from approximately 700 donors and added high-resolution HLA genotyping to study TCR occurrence patterns. An early release covering roughly 640 HLA-typed donors comprised about 300 gigabases of sequencing data and around 86 million unique TCR sequences. Typing coverage differed by locus: A, B, C, DRB1 and DQB1 were typed in roughly 629-640 donors, DQA1 in roughly 500, DPA1 in 606, and DPB1 in 400 to 490. Donor age, sex, ethnicity and CMV serostatus were compiled together with the repertoire data. The study combined high-throughput TCR immunosequencing, statistical association of individual TCRs with disease status, and machine learning to predict cytomegalovirus infection status. Genome-wide SNP genotypes for about three fifths of the roughly 670 donors were used in a later genetic analysis, which treated that subset as a discovery cohort. The T cell repertoires of roughly 660 subjects were profiled by immunosequencing and related to cytomegalovirus serostatus. Every discovery cohort repertoire had been produced on one sequencing platform. Of the approximately 400 genotyped donors, approximately 80% fell in the genetic ancestry cluster associated with self-reported Caucasian donors. Along with the approximately 650-subject first cohort, a separate validation cohort of over a hundred different subjects was used.

In total, 630 or so healthy bone marrow donors made up the cohort. All cohort members were sampled while nominally healthy, although unrecorded immune exposures were likely present. The donor was CMV seropositive and was included in the group of 250 to 300 seropositive cohort members. Each donor provided a peripheral blood sample, and peripheral blood mononuclear cells were used for TCR beta sequencing. The Qiagen DNeasy Blood Extraction Kit was used to extract genomic DNA from the blood cell samples. This clone was counted a single time. No cognate antigen has been identified for it. Per-base qualities were not stored, and no clone one base away is much larger. What the study reported, not specific to this receptor: Broadly in line with IMGT annotations, most TCR beta V segments showed up in productive rearrangements about 87% or about 30% of the time in an earlier analysis of roughly 590 of the donors. The presence/absence analyses assumed that sequencing depth was roughly uniform across donors, and that assumption may not be true. A further reported finding was that TCR beta sequences accurately predicted the HLA-A and HLA-B alleles for most subjects in the first cohort. The study listed 150 to 200 TCR beta chains as associated with cytomegalovirus. Specific HLA alleles were associated with 15,000 to 20,000 TCR beta sequences at a false discovery rate of 0.05 in a later analysis. In both the original and validation cohorts, the classifier was reported to diagnose cytomegalovirus status with high specificity and sensitivity. According to a later analysis, TCR association rates differed among HLA loci, with DRB1 alleles showing the most associated TCRs and HLA-C alleles showing the fewest. This cohort had only TCR beta chains sequenced, and the lack of alpha or paired-chain data limited which features could be detected. The earlier analysis of 587 of the donors excluded roughly 17 rarely observed V segments, including chromosome 9 orphons, because counts were too low. According to a later analysis, parvovirus B19, influenza, CMV and Epstein-Barr virus appeared linked to several top co-occurrence clusters. Some IMGT-functional V segments, including TRBV6-2 and TRBV6-3, could not be distinguished by the 87-base-pair reads and were therefore excluded. Assigning TCR associations to individual alleles was difficult when HLA alleles, especially DR and DQ, strongly co-occurred. Linkage disequilibrium might explain the correlated functional status among segregating V segments, but an unknown experimental factor could not be excluded. A group of highly shared sequence variants was considered likely to be a technical artifact of the sequencing pipeline. Immune exposure information for the cohort was limited to CMV serostatus. The authors suggested that the approach could potentially be extended to other disease states and immunological phenotypes. Three of the identified cytomegalovirus-associated TCR beta chains were confirmed in vitro to be specific for cytomegalovirus antigens. In a later analysis, HLA-associated TCR beta chains showed more clonal expansion and lower generation probabilities than non-associated chains that were equally common. Compared with the roughly 700-donor mean, donors in an Asian-associated ancestry cluster had fewer N-insertions in productive TCRs, according to a later genetic analysis. Most TCR sequences were observed very rarely across donors, whereas some public TCRs were present in many individuals. HLA typing was unavailable for some donors at each locus, so association tests used only the typed subset. In a later genetic analysis, a missense DCLRE1C variant was associated with V-gene and J-gene trimming of TCR beta chains, and the association was replicated in an independent cohort. According to a later analysis, most CMV-associated TCR beta chains appeared to be HLA-restricted, and the HLA associations seemed to be driven largely by CMV exposure.

The receptor library was made with the immunoSEQ multiplex PCR assay. For the multiplex PCR, a mixture combining 60 forward primers for TCR Vbeta segments and 13 reverse primers for TCR Jbeta segments was used. The CDR3 region of rearranged TCR beta genes was amplified from genomic DNA by a multiplex PCR assay. Amplified TCR beta libraries were sequenced as 87-base-pair reads on the Illumina HiSeq System. Processing in the source paper ran as follows. A later analysis tallied tens of millions of unique TCR beta chains across the roughly 610 repertoires, and some 10 million of those chains were shared by two or more donors. Raw reads were error-corrected and collapsed into unique sequences with a nearest-neighbor algorithm that merged closely related sequences to remove PCR and sequencing errors. Alignment of CDR3 sequences to IMGT reference sequences was used to assign V, D and J gene segments. For a sequence to be retained, a match of at least six nucleotides was required to both a V gene segment and a J gene segment. Rearrangements were called productive when the CDR3 lacked stop codons and stayed in frame with V and J; all others were non-productive. Following IMGT convention, CDR3 was defined as the stretch from the second conserved V-encoded cysteine to the conserved J-encoded phenylalanine. The earlier analysis of 450 to 750 of the donors excluded any sequence lacking an unambiguous match to a single V gene segment. In an earlier analysis of 500 to 750 of the donors, V segments were called functional above 56.7% productive rearrangements and were called segregating when the between-donor standard deviation exceeded 5%. A statistical classification framework was developed to diagnose cytomegalovirus status using the catalog of TCR beta chain sequences. V and J gene assignment, in a later analysis, came from comparing TCR nucleotide sequences with IMGT/GENE-DB human TR gene sequences. In a later analysis, CDR3 sequences and most-parsimonious VDJ recombination scenarios were assigned using the TCRdist pipeline. A later analysis defined each TCR beta chain by its CDR3 amino acid sequence plus V-gene family, and excluded reads lacking a unique V-gene family. As a way to deal with suspected cross-contamination and a sequencing artifact, a later analysis dropped nearly 600 nucleotide sequences that were highly shared and had low generation probability. In a later analysis, a clonal expansion index for each public chain was calculated from normalized within-repertoire ranks of inferred template counts. Generation probabilities in a later analysis came from a VDJ recombination model fitted to out-of-frame rearrangements, and those results were checked against IGoR. A later analysis scored TCR-TCR, TCR-HLA and TCR-CMV co-occurrence with hypergeometric tests, applying a repertoire-size bias correction to TCR pairs. To estimate false discovery rates, a later analysis permuted the HLA or CMV assignments 20 times. A later analysis grouped co-occurring TCRs with DBSCAN, adding TCRdist sequence similarity when clustering within HLA-allele-positive subsets. Repertoires with fewer than 30,000 or more than 120,000 public chains were left out of co-occurrence clustering, as were a handful of repertoires with anomalous nucleotide sharing. TCRdb stores this immuneACCESS table with in-frame sequences only. Part of the clones is absent; in the studies checked, under half of the shortfall reflects unresolved V genes, and no reason is known for the rest. Clonal size and the V and J genes are those of that table, whereas D and trimming came from the DNA. For this sample the table gives approximately 160,000 clones, of which 80% were detected only once. Roughly 10% of the sample lies in the top ten.

The germline V gene supplies CDR1 SQVTM and CDR2 ANQGSEA. The CDR3 has 16 amino acids, counting the end cysteine and phenylalanine. The read is trimmed to its CDR3 DNA, 48 bases read in frame from base 1. Ends trimmed: V by 4 bases, J by 4 bases; bases unmatched to a gene: 13. The sequence derives from a man between 18 and 35 years old in good health and CMV-seropositive. The chain is made from TRBV29-1 and TRBJ2-3, with 8 bases aligning to TRBD1. The source material was PBMCs. The DNA sequence is given as TGCAGCGTTGTTAAGGATGGGTTGACAGGGGCAGATACGCAGTATTTT. The translation is CSVVKDGLTGADTQYF.